The next 15 T cell receptor beta chains were all read from a single sample in a study of T cells in Graves' hyperthyroidism and ophthalmopathy. Researchers took RNA transcripts and amplified the TCR beta CDR3 regions from them. The HTBI primer set drove a first-round RT-PCR of the TCR CDR3. A single record per CDR3 protein comes from TCRdb applying MiXCR to the multiplex PCR reads. The profile shows hundreds of thousands of distinct CDR3 sequences, 20% of them singletons. Sequencing was performed on blood. The receptors were gathered from a man aged 25 to 45 with Graves' ophthalmopathy.

This clonotype was detected many times. The chain links TRBV29-1 to TRBJ1-5, with D perhaps TRBD1 (5 bases). Per the germline V gene, CDR1 is SQVTM and CDR2 is ANQGSEA. The CDR3 runs 12 residues. V was clipped by 5 bases and J by 4 bases, with 9 bases between them. The CDR3 bases are TGCAGCGTTCAGGGTGGGAATCAGCCCCAGCATTTT. Amino acids: CSVQGGNQPQHF.

As concerns this clonotype: One end of the junction is discordant with germline, which a read error may explain. The chain is built from TRBV5-1 and TRBJ2-7; D remains unclear. The germline gives CDR1 SGHRS, CDR2 YFSETQ. This CDR3 region has 17 residues. CDR3 in DNA: TGCGCCAGCAGCTTTTTCCCCCGGACCCGCAGCTCCTACAAGCAGTACTTC. Translating gives CASSFFPRTRSSYKQYF.

CDR3 nucleotide sequence: TGTGCCAGCAGTGGGTCGGGACAGGGATACCAAGAGACCCAGTACTTC. Translated, it gives CASSGSGQGYQETQYF. The V gene is TRBV28, the J gene TRBJ2-5, with 9 bases matching TRBD1. This CDR3 is 16 amino acids long. Germline CDR1 and CDR2: MDHEN and SYDVKM. The V gene end was trimmed by 5 bases and the J gene end by 0 bases; junction bases not matched to a gene: 7.

In its sample, this clonotype was seen many times. The chain couples TRBV28 to TRBJ2-1; TRBD2 is a possible D gene (6 bases). Germline V gene sequence: CDR1 MDHEN, CDR2 SYDVKM. V lost 0 bases and J 6 bases, leaving 15 bases between the germline ends. The CDR3 contains 16 residues. DNA of the CDR3: TGTGCCAGCAGTTTATGGGAGGGCTCATTACCCAATGAGCAGTTCTTC. It specifies CASSLWEGSLPNEQFF.

This clonotype was found a few times. The V and J genes are TRBV6-2 or TRBV6-3 and TRBJ2-3; the match to TRBD2 covers 11 bases. The CDR3 is made up of 19 amino acids. Unmatched junction bases numbered 17, after V lost 5 bases and J lost 4 bases. The germline CDR1 and CDR2 sequences are MNHEY and SVGEGT. In nucleotides, the CDR3 is TGTGCCAGCAGTGCCTCCAGGATAGCGGGAGGGCATAGGCCAGATACGCAGTATTTT. It yields the protein CASSASRIAGGHRPDTQYF.

The table lists this clonotype with many counts. The chain combines TRBV5-1 with TRBJ1-2, with a possible D match to TRBD1 (6 bases). There are 13 residues in the CDR3. Germline loops: CDR1 SGHRS, CDR2 YFSETQ. The V end was cut by 7 bases, the J end by 8 bases, with 18 bases between. CDR3 sequence reads: CASGAPDSRGYTF. CDR3 in DNA: TGCGCCAGCGGCGCCCCGGACAGCCGGGGCTACACCTTC.

The CDR3 is CASSLWADEAFF. The CDR3 nucleotides read TGTGCCAGCAGTTTATGGGCGGACGAAGCTTTCTTT. This chain joins TRBV12-3 or TRBV12-4 and TRBJ1-1; no clear D. The CDR3 extends over 12 amino acids. V was shortened by 2 bases and J by 8 bases, with 9 bases between the two germline ends.

Ten or more counts support this clonotype. This chain links TRBV2 with TRBJ2-2; perhaps D is TRBD1 or TRBD2 (5 bases each). This CDR3 contains 13 residues. Germline V lookup: CDR1 SNHLY, CDR2 FYNNEI. V lost 3 bases, J lost 6 bases, and 8 bases lay in between. This CDR3 reads CASSDRGAGELFF. The CDR3 DNA reads as TGTGCCAGCAGTGACCGGGGCGCCGGGGAGCTGTTTTTT.

This clonotype was recorded a few times. V gene TRBV5-6 combines with J gene TRBJ1-2; D is ambiguous. Germline-derived CDR1 and CDR2 are SGHDT and YYEEEE. V lost 2 bases to trimming and J lost 2 bases, with 7 bases between them. The CDR3 totals 13 residues. In DNA, the CDR3 is TGTGCCAGCAGCTTTTACACCAACTATGGCTACACCTTC. As protein: CASSFYTNYGYTF.

This clonotype has a count of ten or more. V is TRBV28 and J is TRBJ2-5; D remains unclear. The germline V gene has CDR1 MDHEN and CDR2 SYDVKM. The CDR3 is 15 amino acids. The V end lost 3 bases, the J end lost 3 bases, and 14 bases lay between the germline ends. In DNA, the CDR3 is TGTGCCAGCAGTTTCCCCATGAACACCGAAGAGACCCAGTACTTC. Translated, it gives CASSFPMNTEETQYF.

This clonotype was counted at least ten times. CDR3 in amino acids: CASSLQGWGNQPQHF. CDR3 sequence (DNA): TGTGCCAGCAGTTTACAGGGGTGGGGGAATCAGCCCCAGCATTTT. This rearrangement joins TRBV27 to TRBJ1-5; TRBD1 might be the D (6 bases). Trimming stripped 2 bases from V and 4 bases from J, with 12 bases between. Germline loops: CDR1 MNHEY, CDR2 SMNVEV (reference sequence). The CDR3 length is 15 residues.

A few counts support this clonotype. The chain is built from TRBV20-1 and TRBJ2-3, with 8 nucleotides matching TRBD2. V lost 0 bases and J lost 1; bases outside the gene matches: 6. Per the germline V gene, CDR1 is DFQATT and CDR2 is SNEGSKA (reference sequence). This CDR3 contains 16 residues. The CDR3 here is CSARDTTSVGTDTQYF. The CDR3 DNA is TGCAGTGCTAGAGATACGACTAGCGTTGGCACAGATACGCAGTATTTT.

This clonotype occurred many times. The chain recombines TRBV20-1 with TRBJ2-7; D perhaps matches TRBD2 (6 bases). V gave up 0 bases and J gave up 5 bases, with 17 bases separating them. The CDR3 is 15 amino acids. The germline V gene has CDR1 DFQATT and CDR2 SNEGSKA (reference sequence). The CDR3 DNA reads as TGCAGTGCTAGAGATCCGAGCGGGTACGAGGACGAGCAGTACTTC. Translating gives CSARDPSGYEDEQYF.

This clonotype has a count of ten or more. The V call is TRBV12-3 or TRBV12-4, the J call TRBJ2-7; no clear D. CDR3 size: 13 residues. Trimming removed 3 bases from V and 2 bases from J, with 8 bases in between. The CDR3 loop is CASSFSSAYEQYF. CDR3 sequence (DNA): TGTGCCAGCAGTTTCTCCAGCGCCTACGAGCAGTACTTC.

The genes are TRBV27 and TRBJ1-4; D perhaps matches TRBD1 (5 bases). Trimming took off 2 bases at V and 7 bases at J, with 11 bases between the two ends. The CDR3 is 14 residues long. The V gene's germline CDR1 is MNHEY and CDR2 SMNVEV (reference sequence). The CDR3 region is CASSLNRNSEKLFF. The CDR3 DNA sequence: TGTGCCAGCAGTTTAAACAGGAACAGTGAAAAACTGTTTTTT.